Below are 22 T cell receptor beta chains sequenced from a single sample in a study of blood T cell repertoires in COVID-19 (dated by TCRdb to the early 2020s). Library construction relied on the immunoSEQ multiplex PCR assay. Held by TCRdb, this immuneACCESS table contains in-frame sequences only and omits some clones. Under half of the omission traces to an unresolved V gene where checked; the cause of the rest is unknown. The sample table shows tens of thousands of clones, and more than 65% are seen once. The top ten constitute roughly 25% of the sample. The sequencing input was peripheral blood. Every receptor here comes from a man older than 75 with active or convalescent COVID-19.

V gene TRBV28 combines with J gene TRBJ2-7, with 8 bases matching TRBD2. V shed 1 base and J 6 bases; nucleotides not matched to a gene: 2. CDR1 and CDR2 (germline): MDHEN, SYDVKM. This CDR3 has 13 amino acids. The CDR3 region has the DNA TGTGCCAGCAGTTTATTCGGGAGGGCCGAGCAGTACTTC. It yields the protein CASSLFGRAEQYF.

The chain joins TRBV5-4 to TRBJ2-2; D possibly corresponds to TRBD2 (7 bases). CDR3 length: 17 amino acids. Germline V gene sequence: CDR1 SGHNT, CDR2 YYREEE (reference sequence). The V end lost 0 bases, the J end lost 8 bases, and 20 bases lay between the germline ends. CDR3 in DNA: TGTGCCAGCAGCTTGGGGGGGGCTAGCGGCCCGATGGGGGAGCTGTTTTTT. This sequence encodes CASSLGGASGPMGELFF.

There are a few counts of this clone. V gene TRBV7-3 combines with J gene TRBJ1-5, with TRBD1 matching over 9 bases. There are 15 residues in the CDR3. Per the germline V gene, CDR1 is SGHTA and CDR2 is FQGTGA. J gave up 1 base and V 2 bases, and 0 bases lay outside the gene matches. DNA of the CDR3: TGTGCCAGCAGCTTAGGGACAGGGAGCAATCAGCCCCAGCATTTT. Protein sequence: CASSLGTGSNQPQHF.

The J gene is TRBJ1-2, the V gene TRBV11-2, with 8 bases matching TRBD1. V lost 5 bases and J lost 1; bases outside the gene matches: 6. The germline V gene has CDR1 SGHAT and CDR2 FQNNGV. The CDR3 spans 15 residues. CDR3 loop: CASSLRDRFNYGYTF. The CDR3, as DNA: TGTGCCAGCAGCCTGCGGGACAGGTTTAACTATGGCTACACCTTC.

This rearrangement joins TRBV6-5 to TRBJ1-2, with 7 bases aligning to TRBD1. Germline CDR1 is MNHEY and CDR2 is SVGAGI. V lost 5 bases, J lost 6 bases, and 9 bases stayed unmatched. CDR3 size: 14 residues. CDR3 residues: CASSQLPDRDGYTF. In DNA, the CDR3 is TGTGCCAGCAGTCAACTCCCTGACAGGGATGGCTACACCTTC.

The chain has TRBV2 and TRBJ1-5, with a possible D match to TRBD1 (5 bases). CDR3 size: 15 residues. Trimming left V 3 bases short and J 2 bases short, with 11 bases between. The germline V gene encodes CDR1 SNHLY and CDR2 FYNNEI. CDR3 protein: CASSEFSGRNQPQHF. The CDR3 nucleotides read TGTGCCAGCAGTGAGTTTTCAGGGCGCAATCAGCCCCAGCATTTT. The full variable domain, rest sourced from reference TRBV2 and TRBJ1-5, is EPEVTQTPSHQVTQMGQEVILRCVPISNHLYFYWYRQILGQKVEFLVSFYNNEISEKSEIFDDQFSVERPDGSNFTLKIRSTKLEDSAMYFCASSEFSGRNQPQHFGDGTRLSIL.

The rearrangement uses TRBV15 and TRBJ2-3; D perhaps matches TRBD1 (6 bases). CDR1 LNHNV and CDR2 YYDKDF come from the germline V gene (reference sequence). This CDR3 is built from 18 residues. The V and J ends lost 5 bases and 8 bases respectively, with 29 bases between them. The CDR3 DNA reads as TGTGCCACCAGCGTCCGGCCTGGACAGTACATTTCCCCCAGTACGCAGTATTTT. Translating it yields CATSVRPGQYISPSTQYF.

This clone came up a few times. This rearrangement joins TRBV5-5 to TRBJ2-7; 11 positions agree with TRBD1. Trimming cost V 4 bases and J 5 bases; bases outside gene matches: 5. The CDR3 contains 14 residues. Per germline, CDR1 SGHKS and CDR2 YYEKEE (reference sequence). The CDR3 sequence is CASSLWTGGNEQYF. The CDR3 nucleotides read TGTGCCAGCAGCCTGTGGACAGGGGGCAACGAGCAGTACTTC. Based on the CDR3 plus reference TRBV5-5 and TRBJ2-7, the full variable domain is DAGVTQSPTHLIKTRGQQVTLRCSPISGHKSVSWYQQVLGQGPQFIFQYYEKEERGRGNFPDRFSARQFPNYSSELNVNALLLGDSALYLCASSLWTGGNEQYFGPGTRLTVT.

The CDR3 coding sequence is TGTGCCAGCAGCCGGGAAACGAACACTGAAGCTTTCTTT. Residues: CASSRETNTEAFF. The chain has TRBV12-3 or TRBV12-4 and TRBJ1-1, with D unclear. Trimming removed 6 bases at V and 1 base at J, with 9 bases between. This CDR3 comprises 13 residues.

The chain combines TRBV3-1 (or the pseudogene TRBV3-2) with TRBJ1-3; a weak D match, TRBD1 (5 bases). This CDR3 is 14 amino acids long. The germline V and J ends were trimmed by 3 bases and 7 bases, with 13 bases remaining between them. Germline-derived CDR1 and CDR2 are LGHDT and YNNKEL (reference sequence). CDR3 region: CASSQPGRGNTIYF. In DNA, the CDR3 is TGTGCCAGCAGCCAGCCGGGGAGGGGCAACACCATATATTTT.

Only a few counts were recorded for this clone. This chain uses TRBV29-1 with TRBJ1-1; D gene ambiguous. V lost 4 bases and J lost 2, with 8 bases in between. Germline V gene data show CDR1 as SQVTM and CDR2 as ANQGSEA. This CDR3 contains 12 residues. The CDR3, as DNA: TGCAGCGTTGCTCACATCAACACTGAAGCTTTCTTT. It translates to CSVAHINTEAFF.

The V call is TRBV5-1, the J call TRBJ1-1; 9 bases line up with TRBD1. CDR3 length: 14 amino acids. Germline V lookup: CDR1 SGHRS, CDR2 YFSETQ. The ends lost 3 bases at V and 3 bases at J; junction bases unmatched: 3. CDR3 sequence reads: CASSSTGGHTEAFF. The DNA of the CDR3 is TGCGCCAGCAGCTCGACAGGGGGGCACACTGAAGCTTTCTTT.

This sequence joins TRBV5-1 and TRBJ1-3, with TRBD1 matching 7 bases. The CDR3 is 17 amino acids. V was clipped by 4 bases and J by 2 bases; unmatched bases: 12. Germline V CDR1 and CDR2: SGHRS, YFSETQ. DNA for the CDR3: TGCGCCAGCAGCCTTACCCCCTCCGGGACAGCTGGAAACACCATATATTTT. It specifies CASSLTPSGTAGNTIYF.

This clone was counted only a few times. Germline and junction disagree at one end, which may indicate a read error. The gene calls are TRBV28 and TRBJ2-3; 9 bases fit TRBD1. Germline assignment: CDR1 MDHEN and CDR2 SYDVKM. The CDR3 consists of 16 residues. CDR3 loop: CASSPTTGGASRSRNF. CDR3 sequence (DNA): TGTGCCAGCAGTCCAACGACAGGGGGGGCGTCCCGGTCTAGGAATTTT.

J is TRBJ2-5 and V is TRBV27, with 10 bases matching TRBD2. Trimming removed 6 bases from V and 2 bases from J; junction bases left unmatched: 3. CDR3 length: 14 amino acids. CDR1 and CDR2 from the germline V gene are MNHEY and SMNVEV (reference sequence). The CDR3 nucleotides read TGTGCCAGCAGGGTACTAGCGGGGCAAGAGACCCAGTACTTC. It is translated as CASRVLAGQETQYF.

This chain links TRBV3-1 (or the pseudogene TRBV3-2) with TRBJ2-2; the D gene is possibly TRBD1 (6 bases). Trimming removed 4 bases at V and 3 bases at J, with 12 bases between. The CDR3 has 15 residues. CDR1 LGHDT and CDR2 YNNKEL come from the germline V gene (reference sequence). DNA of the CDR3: TGTGCCAGCAGCCCCTTCAGGGGTGACACCGGGGAGCTGTTTTTT. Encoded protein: CASSPFRGDTGELFF.

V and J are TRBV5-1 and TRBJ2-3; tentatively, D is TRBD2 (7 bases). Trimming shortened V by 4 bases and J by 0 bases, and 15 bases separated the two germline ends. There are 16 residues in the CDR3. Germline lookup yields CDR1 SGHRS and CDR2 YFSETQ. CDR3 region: CASSRTGGRSTDTQYF. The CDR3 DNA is TGCGCCAGCAGCAGGACCGGGGGGCGCAGCACAGATACGCAGTATTTT. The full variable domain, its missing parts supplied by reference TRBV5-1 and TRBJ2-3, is KAGVTQTPRYLIKTRGQQVTLSCSPISGHRSVSWYQQTPGQGLQFLFEYFSETQRNKGNFPGRFSGRQFSNSRSEMNVSTLELGDSALYLCASSRTGGRSTDTQYFGPGTRLTVL.

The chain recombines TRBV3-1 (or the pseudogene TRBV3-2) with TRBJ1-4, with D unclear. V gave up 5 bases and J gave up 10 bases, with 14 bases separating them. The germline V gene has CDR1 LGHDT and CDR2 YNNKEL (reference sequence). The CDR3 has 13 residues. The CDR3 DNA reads TGTGCCAGCAGCTCCGGGATCGTAGCAAAACTGTTTTTT. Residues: CASSSGIVAKLFF.

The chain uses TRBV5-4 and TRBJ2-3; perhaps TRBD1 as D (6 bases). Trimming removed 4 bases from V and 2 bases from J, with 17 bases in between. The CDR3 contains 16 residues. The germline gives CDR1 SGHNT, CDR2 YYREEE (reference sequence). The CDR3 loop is CASSRGGRGNTDTQYF. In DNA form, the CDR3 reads TGTGCCAGCAGCCGTGGGGGCAGGGGAAACACAGATACGCAGTATTTT. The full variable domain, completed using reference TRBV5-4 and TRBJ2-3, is ETGVTQSPTHLIKTRGQQVTLRCSSQSGHNTVSWYQQALGQGPQFIFQYYREEENGRGNFPPRFSGLQFPNYSSELNVNALELDDSALYLCASSRGGRGNTDTQYFGPGTRLTVL.

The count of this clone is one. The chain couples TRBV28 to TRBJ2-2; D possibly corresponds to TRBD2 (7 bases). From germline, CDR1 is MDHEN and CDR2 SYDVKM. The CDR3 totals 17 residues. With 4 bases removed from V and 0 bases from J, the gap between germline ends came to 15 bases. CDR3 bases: TGTGCCAGCAGTTCGTACGGGGGGCCGGCGAACACCGGGGAGCTGTTTTTT. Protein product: CASSSYGGPANTGELFF.

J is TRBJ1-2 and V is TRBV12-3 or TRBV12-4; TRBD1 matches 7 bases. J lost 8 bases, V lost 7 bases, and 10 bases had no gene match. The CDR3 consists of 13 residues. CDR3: CASTRQGSSGYTF. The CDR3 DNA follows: TGTGCCAGCACGCGACAGGGCTCGTCAGGCTACACCTTC.

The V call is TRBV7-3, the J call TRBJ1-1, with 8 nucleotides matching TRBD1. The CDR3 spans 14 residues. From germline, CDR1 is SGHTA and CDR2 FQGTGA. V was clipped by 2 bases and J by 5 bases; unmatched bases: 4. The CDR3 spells CASSLQGARTEAFF. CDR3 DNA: TGTGCCAGCAGCTTACAGGGGGCGCGGACTGAAGCTTTCTTT.